The 12 T cell receptor beta chains given below trace back to one sample, sequenced in a study of cytomegalovirus exposure and HLA in healthy donors. The PCR ran on 60 Vbeta and 13 Jbeta primers. The data were produced by immunoSEQ multiplex PCR, yet TCRdb's version contains in-frame clones alone and is incomplete. The top ten clones hold 1% of a sample with some 120,000 clones, more than 80% of them seen once. The specimen was PBMCs. These receptors were collected from a man aged 40-49 years in good health and CMV-seronegative.

The chain carries TRBV7-9 and TRBJ2-6; 12 nucleotides line up with TRBD1. Losses at the gene ends were 4 bases for V and 4 bases for J; bases not matched to a gene: 8. Per germline, CDR1 SEHNR and CDR2 FQNEAQ (reference sequence). CDR3 length equals 18 residues. The CDR3: CASSWGTGGFKGANVLTF. Here the CDR3 DNA reads TGTGCCAGCAGCTGGGGGACAGGGGGCTTTAAGGGGGCCAACGTCCTGACTTTC.

The genes are TRBV5-1 and TRBJ2-2; no clear D gene. The CDR3 length is 13 residues. With 0 bases removed from V and 7 bases from J, the gap between germline ends came to 7 bases. The germline V gene has CDR1 SGHRS and CDR2 YFSETQ. The CDR3 DNA is TGCGCCAGCAGCTTGGCTCTAGTCGGGGAGCTGTTTTTT. It codes for CASSLALVGELFF.

The rearrangement links TRBV29-1 to TRBJ2-7; 9 nucleotides match TRBD2. The CDR3 has 14 amino acids. Trimming removed 4 bases from V and 7 bases from J; junction bases left unmatched: 11. Germline CDR1 reads SQVTM; CDR2 reads ANQGSEA. The DNA of the CDR3 is TGCAGCGTTGGGGCGGGAGGGCCCTCGAGAGAGCAGTACTTC. Protein sequence: CSVGAGGPSREQYF.

V and J are TRBV7-6 and TRBJ2-1; 7 bases are shared with TRBD2. Germline CDR1 is SGHVS and CDR2 is FNYEAQ. CDR3 length: 16 residues. Germline trimming cut 0 bases from V and 1 base from J; bases unmatched to any gene: 3. The CDR3 region has the DNA TGTGCCAGCAGCTTAGCCCCAGCGGGGTCCTACAATGAGCAGTTCTTC. Encoded protein: CASSLAPAGSYNEQFF.

This rearrangement joins TRBV6-6 to TRBJ2-5; 8 nucleotides agree with TRBD1. The junction had 3 bases not matched to a gene; V was cut back by 4 bases and J by 5 bases. Germline CDR1 reads MNHNY; CDR2 reads SVGAGI (reference sequence). The CDR3 is 13 amino acids. In DNA, the CDR3 is TGTGCCAGCAGTTCGGACAGGGTCGAGACCCAGTACTTC. Translation gives CASSSDRVETQYF.

This chain uses TRBV11-2 with TRBJ2-5; tentative D call: TRBD1 (7 bases). The ends were cut back, 0 bases at V and 2 bases at J, with 10 bases in the middle. CDR1 SGHAT and CDR2 FQNNGV come from the germline V gene. CDR3 length: 15 amino acids. CDR3 residues: CASSLDGGQQETQYF. For the CDR3, the DNA is TGTGCCAGCAGCTTAGACGGGGGACAGCAAGAGACCCAGTACTTC.

This rearrangement joins TRBV2 to TRBJ2-7, with a tentative D call TRBD1 (6 bases). The V and J ends lost 7 bases and 0 bases respectively, with 13 bases between them. Germline V gene data show CDR1 as SNHLY and CDR2 as FYNNEI. The CDR3 loop spans 14 amino acids. The CDR3: CASMETGLSYEQYF. As DNA, the CDR3 is TGTGCCAGCATGGAGACAGGTCTCTCCTACGAGCAGTACTTC.

Worth noting for this clone: This likely comes from a read error, as the CDR3 has no conserved phenylalanine or tryptophan at its end. This chain links TRBV6-1 with TRBJ1-1, with D hard to call. Trimming cost V 11 bases and J 5 bases, with 15 bases left between them. Germline CDR1 and CDR2: MNHNS and SASEGT. The CDR3 loop spans 12 amino acids. CDR3 in amino acids: CAATKLGTEAFV. The CDR3 DNA reads TGTGCCGCCACGAAGCTAGGAACTGAAGCTTTCGTT.

The chain recombines TRBV7-2 with TRBJ2-7, with 9 bases lining up with TRBD1. The V gene end was trimmed by 5 bases and the J gene end by 2 bases; junction bases not matched to a gene: 7. The V gene's germline CDR1 is SGHTA and CDR2 FQGNSA. This CDR3 has 15 amino acids. The DNA of the CDR3 is TGTGCCAGCAGCCGGACAGGGGTTACCCCCTACGAGCAGTACTTC. This gives the protein CASSRTGVTPYEQYF.

The chain has TRBV7-9 and TRBJ1-5; possible D gene TRBD1, 6 bases. The CDR3 sequence is 16 residues long. Trimming pared 4 bases from V and 6 bases from J, leaving 19 bases between. The germline CDR1 and CDR2 sequences are SEHNR and FQNEAQ (reference sequence). The CDR3 DNA reads as TGTGCCAGCAGCTCATTAGTCAGGGGATCGAGTCAGCCCCAGCATTTT. Its translation: CASSSLVRGSSQPQHF.

The chain uses TRBV5-1 and TRBJ2-7, with D perhaps TRBD1 (6 bases). V was pared by 6 bases and J by 0 bases, with 13 bases between. The CDR3 sequence is 14 residues long. The V gene's germline CDR1 is SGHRS and CDR2 YFSETQ. CDR3 coding DNA: TGCGCCAGCAAAGACAGGCTAAGCTCCTACGAGCAGTACTTC. Amino acids: CASKDRLSSYEQYF.

The rearrangement joins TRBV7-8 to TRBJ2-3; 13 nucleotides line up with TRBD2. This CDR3 has 16 amino acids. V was pared by 3 bases and J by 6 bases, with 6 bases of the junction left unmatched. Germline-derived CDR1 and CDR2 are SGHVS and FQNEAQ. The CDR3 loop reads CASSFGLAGAGDTQYF. The CDR3 nucleotides read TGTGCCAGCAGCTTCGGACTAGCGGGGGCAGGGGATACGCAGTATTTT.